These 18 T cell receptor beta chains share one sample of origin, sequenced in a study of human T cells and chemical hapten exposure. TCRdb independently ran MiXCR on the RACE reads; one entry per CDR3 protein. The sample gives 60,000 to 70,000 distinct CDR3 sequences, roughly 9.7% of which show up once; 5.2% is in the top ten. Time point specified: pre-sensitization, week 0. Treatment of the sample: therapeutic diphenylcyclopropenone sensitization with weekly scalp DPC. The sample in question was whole blood, obtained in connection with sensitization to the hapten diphenylcyclopropenone (DPC). The receptors derive from a woman aged 45 to 65 with alopecia areata. Some clones in this sample may be carry-over from other donors' samples.

Only a few counts were recorded for this clonotype. The V gene is TRBV12-5, the J gene TRBJ1-2, with a possible D match to TRBD1 (5 bases). V was pared by 6 bases and J by 8 bases, with 16 bases between. CDR3 length equals 13 residues. The germline gives CDR1 LGHNT, CDR2 FRNRAP. The CDR3 sequence is CASGRAERTGYTF. As DNA, the CDR3 is TGTGCTAGTGGCCGGGCCGAACGGACAGGCTACACCTTC.

This clonotype showed up just a few times. The chain uses TRBV20-1 and TRBJ1-2; D perhaps matches TRBD1 (6 bases). CDR1 and CDR2 (germline): DFQATT, SNEGSKA (reference sequence). The CDR3 sequence is 16 residues long. V lost 3 bases and J 1 base, leaving 18 bases between the germline ends. DNA for the CDR3: TGCAGTGCTAGTAGGGGGTCGAGGGTAGTTAACTATGGCTACACCTTC. It encodes CSASRGSRVVNYGYTF.

There are a few counts of this clonotype. The V and J genes are TRBV28 and TRBJ2-3; no clear D gene. Germline CDR1 reads MDHEN; CDR2 reads SYDVKM. The CDR3 consists of 14 residues. Trimming cost V 3 bases and J 2 bases, with 9 bases left between them. CDR3 sequence: CASSFSDVTDTQYF. The DNA for the CDR3 is TGTGCCAGCAGTTTTTCGGATGTCACAGATACGCAGTATTTT.

This clonotype has only a few counts. This sequence joins TRBV20-1 and TRBJ1-5; D gene ambiguous. The V gene's germline CDR1 is DFQATT and CDR2 SNEGSKA (reference sequence). This CDR3 is built from 13 residues. Trimming removed 5 bases from V and 0 bases from J, with 8 bases in between. The DNA for the CDR3 is TGCAGTGCTGGGGTAGATAGCAATCAGCCCCAGCATTTT. This encodes CSAGVDSNQPQHF.

This clonotype was seen a handful of times. J is TRBJ2-3 and V is TRBV2; weak D call: TRBD2 (6 bases). This CDR3 is built from 13 residues. The germline CDR1 and CDR2 sequences are SNHLY and FYNNEI. Trimming pared 8 bases from V and 2 bases from J, leaving 11 bases between. CDR3 coding DNA: TGTGCCAGCCTACGGACTAACACAGATACGCAGTATTTT. This encodes CASLRTNTDTQYF.

This clonotype has at least ten counts. The V and J genes are TRBV24-1 and TRBJ1-1; 7 positions agree with TRBD1. CDR3 size: 16 residues. V lost 5 bases and J lost 3; bases outside the gene matches: 11. Germline-derived CDR1 and CDR2 are KGHDR and SFDVKD. CDR3 sequence: CATSATGPREDTEAFF. In DNA form, the CDR3 reads TGTGCCACCAGTGCGACAGGGCCACGCGAAGACACTGAAGCTTTCTTT.

Ten or more counts support this clonotype. The chain has TRBV5-6 and TRBJ2-5, with a weak D call TRBD2 (5 bases). Germline values: CDR1 SGHDT, CDR2 YYEEEE. This CDR3 region has 14 residues. Trimming removed 4 bases at V and 3 bases at J, with 13 bases between. DNA for the CDR3: TGTGCCAGCAGCCCTCCCGGGAAAAAAGAGACCCAGTACTTC. Its protein is CASSPPGKKETQYF.

This clonotype occurred many times. The chain couples TRBV29-1 to TRBJ1-2; D gene ambiguous. This CDR3 comprises 14 residues. Trimming removed 0 bases from V and 7 bases from J, with 15 bases in between. CDR1 SQVTM and CDR2 ANQGSEA come from the germline V gene. This CDR3 is CSVEEPQRSRGYTF. The CDR3 region has the DNA TGCAGCGTTGAAGAGCCCCAGAGGTCCCGTGGCTACACCTTC.

This clonotype was counted only a few times. The rearrangement joins TRBV20-1 to TRBJ1-5; 8 nucleotides align to TRBD1. The J segment lost 4 bases and the V segment lost 4 bases, leaving 9 bases of the junction unmatched. Looked up from germline, CDR1 is DFQATT and CDR2 is SNEGSKA (reference sequence). The CDR3 has 15 residues. CDR3 sequence (DNA): TGCAGTGCTACAAGGAGACAGGGGAGAAATCAGCCCCAGCATTTT. Protein product: CSATRRQGRNQPQHF.

The V gene is TRBV3-1, the J gene TRBJ2-7; D uncertain. Germline values: CDR1 LGHDT, CDR2 YNNKEL (reference sequence). CDR3 size: 15 residues. The V gene lost 0 bases and the J gene lost 3 bases, with 12 bases spanning the gap. CDR3 nucleotides: TGTGCCAGCAGCCAAGATCCTCGGTACAGCTACGAGCAGTACTTC. It is translated as CASSQDPRYSYEQYF.

This clonotype was detected ten times or more. The rearrangement joins TRBV7-3 to TRBJ2-1, with TRBD2 matching over 11 bases. The germline V gene encodes CDR1 SGHTA and CDR2 FQGTGA. Trimming removed 6 bases from V and 8 bases from J; junction bases left unmatched: 18. CDR3 length: 18 residues. The CDR3 DNA reads as TGTGCCAGCAGTTCGGGCCCGACTAGCGGGGCGCTTGCGGATGAGCAGTTCTTC. Its protein product is CASSSGPTSGALADEQFF.

The rearrangement uses TRBV7-9 and TRBJ1-1, with D unresolved. Between the trimmed V and J ends, which lost 1 base and 4 bases, there was a span of 7 bases. This CDR3 region has 13 residues. Germline values: CDR1 SEHNR, CDR2 FQNEAQ (reference sequence). CDR3 protein: CASSLGGRTEAFF. The DNA for the CDR3 is TGTGCCAGCAGCTTAGGAGGGCGCACTGAAGCTTTCTTT.

This chain connects TRBV6-4 to TRBJ2-1; 13 bases fit TRBD2. The trim removed 2 bases at V and 7 bases at J, leaving 2 bases unmatched. The germline V gene has CDR1 MRHNA and CDR2 SNTAGT. This CDR3 spans 15 amino acids. The CDR3 loop reads CASSDGTSGINEQFF. The CDR3 DNA is TGTGCCAGCAGTGACGGGACTAGCGGGATTAATGAGCAGTTCTTC.

This clonotype was recorded at least ten times. The chain combines TRBV20-1 with TRBJ1-5, with TRBD1 matching 11 bases. The trim removed 4 bases at V and 0 bases at J, leaving 8 bases unmatched. This CDR3 spans 17 amino acids. Germline assignment: CDR1 DFQATT and CDR2 SNEGSKA (reference sequence). CDR3: CSAMEDRGLNSNQPQHF. DNA of the CDR3: TGCAGTGCTATGGAGGACAGGGGGCTGAATAGCAATCAGCCCCAGCATTTT.

Comments on this clonotype: The junction does not match germline at one end; this may be a read error. The chain uses TRBV3-1 and TRBJ2-1; possibly TRBD2 for D (6 bases). The CDR3 loop spans 14 amino acids. Germline values: CDR1 LGHDT, CDR2 YNNKEL (reference sequence). The CDR3 protein is CASSRWDSNNEQFF. In DNA, the CDR3 is TGTGCCAGCAGCCGATGGGACTCCAACAATGAGCAGTTCTTC.

This clonotype showed up just a few times. The rearrangement uses TRBV6-2 or TRBV6-3 and TRBJ1-1; D remains ambiguous. CDR1 and CDR2 (germline): MNHEY, SVGEGT. The CDR3 is made up of 17 amino acids. V lost 2 bases to trimming and J lost 0 bases, with 16 bases between them. The CDR3 here is CASSYPPASVMNTEAFF. The CDR3 DNA is TGTGCCAGCAGTTACCCACCCGCGAGCGTTATGAACACTGAAGCTTTCTTT.

The sample holds many counts of this clonotype. The chain carries TRBV9 and TRBJ1-5; no clear D. Deletions cut 7 bases from V and 1 base from J, with 12 bases between. Germline values: CDR1 SGDLS, CDR2 YYNGEE. The CDR3 is made up of 14 amino acids. CDR3 nucleotide sequence: TGTGCCAGCTCTCGGTCGGTAAGCAATCAGCCCCAGCATTTT. Translated: CASSRSVSNQPQHF.

This clonotype was detected ten times or more. This chain uses TRBV28 with TRBJ2-1; possible D gene TRBD2, 5 bases. Trimming cost V 6 bases and J 2 bases, with 17 bases left between them. The CDR3 sequence is 16 residues long. Germline values: CDR1 MDHEN, CDR2 SYDVKM. CDR3 sequence reads: CASSLGLQLPYNEQFF. Here the CDR3 DNA reads TGTGCCAGCAGCCTCGGACTCCAGCTACCCTACAATGAGCAGTTCTTC.